This T cell receptor beta chain was captured in a study of T cell responses to AZD1222 COVID-19 vaccine. The CDR3 length is 17 residues. Per the germline V gene, CDR1 is MNHEY and CDR2 is SMNVEV (reference sequence). The V end was cut by 4 bases, the J end by 0 bases, with 16 bases between. Study-wide results and limits: Across spike, vaccine-associated CD4 TCRs were found, dominant at 160-218 and 743-854. AZD1222 recipients seropositive at baseline numbered only five to seven. Repertoire sampling happened only post peak T cell response. Possibly, clonal diversity was underestimated; donors were largely white British and included more females.

TCRdb keeps only in-frame clones here, not all; method: immunoSEQ multiplex PCR. The sample records around 130,000 clones, approximately 93% being singletons. With respect to this clone: The antigen is undetermined.

The V call is TRBV27, the J call TRBJ2-1; D is undetermined. The specimen was peripheral blood, collected on day 0 of AZD1222 vaccination. This sequence was found in an adult in good health. For the CDR3, the DNA is TGTGCCAGCAGTTCCCGCCAGACTGCAAGCTCCTACAATGAGCAGTTCTTC. Translated: CASSSRQTASSYNEQFF.